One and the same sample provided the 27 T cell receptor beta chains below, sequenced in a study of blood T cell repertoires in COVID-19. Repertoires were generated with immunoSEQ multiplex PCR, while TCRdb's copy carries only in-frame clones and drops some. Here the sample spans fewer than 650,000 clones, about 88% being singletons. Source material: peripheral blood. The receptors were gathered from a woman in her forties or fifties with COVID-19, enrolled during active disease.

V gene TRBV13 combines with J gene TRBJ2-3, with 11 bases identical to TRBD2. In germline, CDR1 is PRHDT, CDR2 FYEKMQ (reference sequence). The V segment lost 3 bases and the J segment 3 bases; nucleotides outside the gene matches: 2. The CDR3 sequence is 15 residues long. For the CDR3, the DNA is TGTGCCAGCAGCTTTAGCGGGGGGGCTACAGATACGCAGTATTTT. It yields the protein CASSFSGGATDTQYF. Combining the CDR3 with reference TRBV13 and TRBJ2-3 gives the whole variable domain AAGVIQSPRHLIKEKRETATLKCYPIPRHDTVYWYQQGPGQDPQFLISFYEKMQSDKGSIPDRFSAQQFSDYHSELNMSSLELGDSALYFCASSFSGGATDTQYFGPGTRLTVL.

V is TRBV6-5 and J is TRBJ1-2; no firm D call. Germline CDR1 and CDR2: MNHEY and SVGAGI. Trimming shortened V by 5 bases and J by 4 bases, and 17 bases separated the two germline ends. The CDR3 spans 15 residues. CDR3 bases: TGTGCCAGCAGTCCCGGGCGGGGAGTAACCTATGGCTACACCTTC. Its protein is CASSPGRGVTYGYTF.

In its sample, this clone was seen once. CDR3 protein: CASSQEGLAKDTQYF. CDR3 sequence (DNA): TGCGCCAGCAGCCAAGAGGGACTAGCTAAAGATACGCAGTATTTT. The genes are TRBV4-1 and TRBJ2-3; 9 bases agree with TRBD2. This CDR3 contains 15 residues. CDR1 and CDR2 from the germline V gene are MGHRA and YSYEKL. V shed 0 bases, J shed 5 bases, and the junction held 3 bases outside the gene matches.

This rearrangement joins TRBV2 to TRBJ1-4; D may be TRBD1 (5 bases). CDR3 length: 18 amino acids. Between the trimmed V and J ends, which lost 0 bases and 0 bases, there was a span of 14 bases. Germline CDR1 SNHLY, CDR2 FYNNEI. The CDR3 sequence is CASSEARVGRATNEKLFF. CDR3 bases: TGTGCCAGCAGTGAAGCCAGGGTCGGAAGGGCAACTAATGAAAAACTGTTTTTT.

The CDR3 protein is CASSSGTSGGTGELFF. The CDR3 region has the DNA TGTGCCAGCAGCTCAGGGACTAGCGGGGGCACCGGGGAGCTGTTTTTT. This sequence joins TRBV5-4 and TRBJ2-2, with 14 positions matching TRBD2. The CDR3 sequence is 16 residues long. Losses at the gene ends were 3 bases for V and 4 bases for J; bases not matched to a gene: 2. Germline CDR1 SGHNT, CDR2 YYREEE (reference sequence).

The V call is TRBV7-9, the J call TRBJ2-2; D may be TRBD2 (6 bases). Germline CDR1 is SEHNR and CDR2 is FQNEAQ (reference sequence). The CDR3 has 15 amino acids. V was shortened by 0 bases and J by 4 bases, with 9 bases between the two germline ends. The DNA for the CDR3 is TGTGCCAGCAGCTTAGCGGGGGGAAGCACCGGGGAGCTGTTTTTT. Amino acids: CASSLAGGSTGELFF.

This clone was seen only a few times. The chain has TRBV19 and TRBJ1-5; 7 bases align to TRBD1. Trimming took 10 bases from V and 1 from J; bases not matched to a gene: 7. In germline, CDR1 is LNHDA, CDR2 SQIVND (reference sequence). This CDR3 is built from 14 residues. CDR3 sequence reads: CATSSRGSNQPQHF. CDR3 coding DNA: TGTGCCACCTCCTCCAGGGGGAGCAATCAGCCCCAGCATTTT. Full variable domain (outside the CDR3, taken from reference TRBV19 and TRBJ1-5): DGGITQSPKYLFRKEGQNVTLSCEQNLNHDAMYWYRQDPGQGLRLIYYSQIVNDFQKGDIAEGYSVSREKKESFPLTVTSAQKNPTAFYLCATSSRGSNQPQHFGDGTRLSIL.

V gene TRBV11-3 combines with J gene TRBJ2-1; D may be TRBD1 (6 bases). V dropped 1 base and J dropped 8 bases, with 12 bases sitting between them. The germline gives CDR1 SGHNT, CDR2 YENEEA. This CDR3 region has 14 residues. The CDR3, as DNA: TGTGCCAGCAGCTTAGCAGGGGTAGTGGATGAGCAGTTCTTC. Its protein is CASSLAGVVDEQFF.

The CDR3 DNA reads as TGTGCCAGCAGTTACGGGGGCGCGACCGGTGAAGCTTTCTTT. Translating gives CASSYGGATGEAFF. The rearrangement uses TRBV6-5 and TRBJ1-1; maybe TRBD1 (6 bases). The germline V and J ends were trimmed by 2 bases and 7 bases, with 14 bases remaining between them. Germline V gene lookup returns CDR1 MNHEY and CDR2 SVGAGI. The CDR3 has 14 residues.

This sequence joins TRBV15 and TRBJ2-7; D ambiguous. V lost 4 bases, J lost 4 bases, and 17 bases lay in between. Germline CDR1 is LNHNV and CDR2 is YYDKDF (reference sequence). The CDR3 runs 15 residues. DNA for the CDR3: TGTGCCACCAGCATCGGCCTGGCTAGTGGGTACGAGCAGTACTTC. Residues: CATSIGLASGYEQYF.

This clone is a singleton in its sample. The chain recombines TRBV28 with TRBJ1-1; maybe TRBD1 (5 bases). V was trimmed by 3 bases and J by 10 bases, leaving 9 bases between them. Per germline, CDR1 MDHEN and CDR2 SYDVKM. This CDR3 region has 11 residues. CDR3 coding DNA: TGTGCCAGCAGTTTGGGGCTAACAGCTTTCTTT. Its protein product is CASSLGLTAFF.

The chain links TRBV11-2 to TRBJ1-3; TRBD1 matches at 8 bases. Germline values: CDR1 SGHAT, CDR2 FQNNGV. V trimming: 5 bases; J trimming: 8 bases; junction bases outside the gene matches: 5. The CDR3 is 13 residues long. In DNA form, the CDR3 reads TGTGCCAGCAGCCAGGACAGGGCATACACCATATATTTT. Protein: CASSQDRAYTIYF. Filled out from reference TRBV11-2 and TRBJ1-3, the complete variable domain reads EAGVAQSPRYKIIEKRQSVAFWCNPISGHATLYWYQQILGQGPKLLIQFQNNGVVDDSQLPKDRFSAERLKGVDSTLKIQPAKLEDSAVYLCASSQDRAYTIYFGEGSWLTVV.

Here the CDR3 DNA reads TGTGCCACCAGTGACCCCGGGACTCATGAAGCTTTCTTT. Residues: CATSDPGTHEAFF. J is TRBJ1-1 and V is TRBV24-1; TRBD1 might be the D (5 bases). From germline, CDR1 is KGHDR and CDR2 SFDVKD. The ends were cut back, 4 bases at V and 7 bases at J, with 12 bases in the middle. The CDR3 is 13 amino acids.

The CDR3 spells CASSFLRGIYEQYF. In nucleotides, the CDR3 is TGTGCCAGCAGCTTTCTACGGGGGATCTACGAGCAGTACTTC. J is TRBJ2-7 and V is TRBV7-2; D perhaps matches TRBD2 (6 bases). V lost 3 bases and J lost 3, with 12 bases in between. The CDR3 runs 14 residues. Per the germline V gene, CDR1 is SGHTA and CDR2 is FQGNSA.

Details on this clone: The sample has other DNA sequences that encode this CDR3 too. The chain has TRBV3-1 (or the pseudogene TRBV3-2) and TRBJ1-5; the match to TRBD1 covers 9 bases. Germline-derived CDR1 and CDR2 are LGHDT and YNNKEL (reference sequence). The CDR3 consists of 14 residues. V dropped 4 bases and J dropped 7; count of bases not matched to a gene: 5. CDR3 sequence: CASSLGQGSQPQHF. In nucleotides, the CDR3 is TGTGCCAGCAGCCTGGGACAGGGATCCCAGCCCCAGCATTTT.

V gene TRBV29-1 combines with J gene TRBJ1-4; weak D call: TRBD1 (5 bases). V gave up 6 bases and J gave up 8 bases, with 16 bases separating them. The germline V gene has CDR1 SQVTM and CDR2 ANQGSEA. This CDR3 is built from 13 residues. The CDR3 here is CSVAGLPGEKLFF. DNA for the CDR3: TGCAGCGTGGCGGGACTCCCGGGAGAAAAACTGTTTTTT.

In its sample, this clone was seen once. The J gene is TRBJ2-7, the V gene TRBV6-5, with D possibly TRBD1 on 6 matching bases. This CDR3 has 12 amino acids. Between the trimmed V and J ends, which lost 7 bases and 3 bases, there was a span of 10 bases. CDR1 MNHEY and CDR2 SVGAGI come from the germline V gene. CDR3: CASTSDSYEQYF. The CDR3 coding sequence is TGTGCCAGCACTTCGGACAGCTACGAGCAGTACTTC.

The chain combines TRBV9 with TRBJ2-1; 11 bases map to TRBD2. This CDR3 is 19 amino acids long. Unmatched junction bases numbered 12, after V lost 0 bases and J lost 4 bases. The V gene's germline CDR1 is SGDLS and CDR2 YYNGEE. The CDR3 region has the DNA TGTGCCAGCAGCGTAGTAGGGCGAACTAGCGGGGGTCCTTACAATGAGCAGTTCTTC. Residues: CASSVVGRTSGGPYNEQFF.

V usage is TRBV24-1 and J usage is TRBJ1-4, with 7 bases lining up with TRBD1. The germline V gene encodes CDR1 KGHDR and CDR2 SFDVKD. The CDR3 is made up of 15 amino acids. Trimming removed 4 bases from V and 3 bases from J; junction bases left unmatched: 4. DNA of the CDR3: TGTGCCACCAGTGACAACAGGGGCGCTAATGAAAAACTGTTTTTT. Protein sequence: CATSDNRGANEKLFF.

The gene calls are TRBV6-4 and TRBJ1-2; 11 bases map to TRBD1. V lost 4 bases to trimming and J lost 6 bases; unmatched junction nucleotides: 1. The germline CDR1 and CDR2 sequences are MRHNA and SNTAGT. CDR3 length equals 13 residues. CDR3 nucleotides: TGTGCCAGCAGTGGGGACAGGGGGAATGGCTACACCTTC. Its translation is CASSGDRGNGYTF.

DNA for the CDR3: TGTGCCAGCAGCGCTAGACTAGCGGGGGGCACAGATACGCAGTATTTT. Protein product: CASSARLAGGTDTQYF. The gene calls are TRBV9 and TRBJ2-3; TRBD2 agrees at 12 bases. Germline CDR1 is SGDLS and CDR2 is YYNGEE. The CDR3 is 16 residues long. After removal of 3 bases from V and 1 base from J, the junction contained 3 bases not matched to a gene.

The CDR3 DNA reads as TGTGCCACCAGTGATGGGTCGACAGGAATCTATGGCTACACCTTC. Translated: CATSDGSTGIYGYTF. This chain uses TRBV24-1 with TRBJ1-2, with D possibly being TRBD1 (6 bases). V was clipped by 3 bases and J by 4 bases, with 14 bases between them. The CDR3 runs to 15 residues. Per germline, CDR1 KGHDR and CDR2 SFDVKD.

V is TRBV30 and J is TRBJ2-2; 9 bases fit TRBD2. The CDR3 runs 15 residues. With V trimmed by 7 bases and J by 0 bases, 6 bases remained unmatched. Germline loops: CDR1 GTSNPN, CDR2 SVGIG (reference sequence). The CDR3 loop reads CASKRGVPNTGELFF. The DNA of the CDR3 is TGTGCCTCGAAGCGGGGGGTTCCGAACACCGGGGAGCTGTTTTTT.

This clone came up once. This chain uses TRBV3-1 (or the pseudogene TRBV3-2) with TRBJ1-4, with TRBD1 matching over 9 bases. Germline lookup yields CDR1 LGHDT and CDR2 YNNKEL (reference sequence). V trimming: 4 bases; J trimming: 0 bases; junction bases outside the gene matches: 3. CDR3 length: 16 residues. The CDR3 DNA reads TGTGCCAGCAGCCGACAGGGGGATGCAACTAATGAAAAACTGTTTTTT. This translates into CASSRQGDATNEKLFF.

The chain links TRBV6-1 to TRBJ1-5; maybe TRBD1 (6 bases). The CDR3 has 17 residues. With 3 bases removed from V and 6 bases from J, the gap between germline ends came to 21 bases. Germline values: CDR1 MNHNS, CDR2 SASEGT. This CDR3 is CASSDYSGTRVSQPQHF. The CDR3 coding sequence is TGTGCCAGCAGTGATTACAGCGGGACAAGGGTTTCTCAGCCCCAGCATTTT.

The CDR3 DNA reads TGTGCCAGCAGCTCCCGAAGAGAGTACGAGCAGTACTTC. The encoded protein is CASSSRREYEQYF. The rearrangement uses TRBV13 and TRBJ2-7; no reliable D call. Trimming shortened V by 4 bases and J by 4 bases, and 11 bases separated the two germline ends. CDR1 is PRHDT, CDR2 FYEKMQ, per germline (reference sequence). CDR3 size: 13 residues.

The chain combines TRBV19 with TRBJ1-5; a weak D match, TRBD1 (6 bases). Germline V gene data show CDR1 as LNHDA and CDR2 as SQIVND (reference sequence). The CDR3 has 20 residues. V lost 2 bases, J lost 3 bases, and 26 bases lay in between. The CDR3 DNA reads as TGTGCCAGTAGTATAAGCACAGGGCGCAGAGATAATCTCAACAATCAGCCCCAGCATTTT. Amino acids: CASSISTGRRDNLNNQPQHF.